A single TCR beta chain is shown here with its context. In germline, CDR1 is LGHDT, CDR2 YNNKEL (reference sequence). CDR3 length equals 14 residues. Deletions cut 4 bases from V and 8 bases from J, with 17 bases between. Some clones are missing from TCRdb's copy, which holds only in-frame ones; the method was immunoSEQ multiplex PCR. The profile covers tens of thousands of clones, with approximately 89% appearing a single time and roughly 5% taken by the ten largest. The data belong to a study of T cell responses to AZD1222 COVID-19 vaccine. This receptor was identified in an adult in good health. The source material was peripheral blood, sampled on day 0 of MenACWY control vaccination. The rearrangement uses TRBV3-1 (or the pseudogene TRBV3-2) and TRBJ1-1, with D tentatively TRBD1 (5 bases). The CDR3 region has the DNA TGTGCCAGCAGCCGAGCCATGGGTGGGGACGAAGCTTTCTTT. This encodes CASSRAMGGDEAFF.